The 4 T cell receptor beta chains given below trace back to one sample, sequenced in a study of OX40 agonist ivuxolimab in advanced cancers. Libraries were prepared by immunoSEQ multiplex PCR; TCRdb keeps only in-frame clonotypes and omits some of them. The sample includes about 49,000 clones, around nine tenths of them seen just once. The sample here was CD4+ or CD8+ T cells sorted from blood, taken in a trial of the OX40 agonist ivuxolimab. These receptor sequences come from an adult with an advanced solid tumor such as melanoma, head and neck, liver or kidney cancer.

V and J are TRBV7-2 and TRBJ2-3; D unclear. The CDR3 contains 13 residues. The V and J ends lost 0 bases and 4 bases respectively, with 5 bases between them. Looked up from germline, CDR1 is SGHTA and CDR2 is FQGNSA. The CDR3 loop reads CASSLAVSDTQYF. In DNA form, the CDR3 reads TGTGCCAGCAGCTTAGCGGTGTCAGATACGCAGTATTTT.

CDR3 residues: CASSLLAGGTGELFF. CDR3 in DNA: TGTGCCAGCAGCCTCCTAGCGGGAGGGACCGGGGAGCTGTTTTTT. The gene calls are TRBV2 and TRBJ2-2; the match to TRBD2 covers 12 bases. Germline CDR1 is SNHLY and CDR2 is FYNNEI. V was pared by 6 bases and J by 5 bases, with 4 bases of the junction left unmatched. The length of the CDR3 is 15 residues.

This rearrangement joins TRBV27 to TRBJ2-2; 7 nucleotides agree with TRBD1. In germline, CDR1 is MNHEY, CDR2 SMNVEV (reference sequence). The J segment lost 6 bases and the V segment lost 4 bases, leaving 2 bases of the junction unmatched. The CDR3 is 13 residues long. In DNA form, the CDR3 reads TGTGCCAGCAGTTACAGGGGTTCCGGGGAGCTGTTTTTT. Its protein is CASSYRGSGELFF.

The chain recombines TRBV5-4 with TRBJ2-3; 15 nucleotides line up with TRBD2. In germline, CDR1 is SGHNT, CDR2 YYREEE (reference sequence). Losses at the gene ends were 1 base for V and 4 bases for J; bases not matched to a gene: 10. CDR3 length: 19 amino acids. CDR3 protein: CASSLKGLGLAGGADTQYF. The CDR3 bases are TGTGCCAGCAGCTTGAAGGGCCTTGGACTAGCGGGAGGGGCAGATACGCAGTATTTT.